A selection of T cell receptor beta chains follows, all from one sample in a study of human thymus T cells. Clones were read by immunoSEQ multiplex PCR, and TCRdb kept only the in-frame ones, dropping some. The sample consists of just over 45,000 clones, over 90% of them appearing once. Sequencing used blood. These receptors were collected from a girl under three years old with a congenital heart defect but otherwise immunologically healthy. CDR3s include the opening cysteine and the closing phenylalanine or tryptophan. Fields, in order: V gene, J gene, clone size, D gene, CDR3 protein, CDR3 DNA. The D gene is left open where the match is weak. Not all rows give a size; the values are once, few, many and, for expanded clones, a class.

v_call: TRBV4-3
j_call: TRBJ1-5
clone_size: NA
d_call: NA
cdr3_aa: CASSQDRTSDQPQHF
cdr3_nt: TGCGCCAGCAGCCAAGATCGGACGTCCGATCAGCCCCAGCATTTT

v_call: TRBV5-6
j_call: TRBJ2-2
clone_size: NA
d_call: TRBD2
cdr3_aa: CASSSTSGRVYTGELFF
cdr3_nt: TGTGCCAGCAGCTCTACTAGCGGGAGGGTTTACACCGGGGAGCTGTTTTTT

v_call: TRBV6-6
j_call: TRBJ2-4
clone_size: NA
d_call: TRBD1
cdr3_aa: CASSSQGTGNIQYF
cdr3_nt: TGTGCCAGCAGTTCACAGGGGACGGGGAACATTCAGTACTTC

v_call: TRBV6-6
j_call: TRBJ1-5
clone_size: NA
d_call: TRBD1
cdr3_aa: CASSTGQRNQPQHF
cdr3_nt: TGTGCCAGCAGTACGGGACAGCGCAATCAGCCCCAGCATTTT

v_call: TRBV5-4
j_call: TRBJ1-2
clone_size: NA
d_call: NA
cdr3_aa: CASSLGQESYTF
cdr3_nt: TGTGCCAGCAGCTTGGGTCAGGAAAGCTACACCTTC

v_call: TRBV10-3
j_call: TRBJ2-1
clone_size: NA
d_call: TRBD2
cdr3_aa: CAISNQGTSGSLGNEQFF
cdr3_nt: TGTGCCATCAGCAACCAGGGGACTAGCGGGAGTTTGGGTAATGAGCAGTTCTTC

v_call: TRBV11-1
j_call: TRBJ2-4
clone_size: NA
d_call: TRBD1
cdr3_aa: CASSFDRVGELAKNIQYF
cdr3_nt: TGTGCCAGCAGCTTCGACAGGGTTGGAGAACTAGCCAAAAACATTCAGTACTTC

v_call: TRBV5-1
j_call: TRBJ1-2
clone_size: NA
d_call: NA
cdr3_aa: CASSYLLREFSDYGYTF
cdr3_nt: TGCGCCAGCAGCTACCTTCTCCGGGAATTTTCAGACTATGGCTACACCTTC

v_call: TRBV19
j_call: TRBJ2-5
clone_size: NA
d_call: TRBD2
cdr3_aa: CATSGRVQETQYF
cdr3_nt: TGTGCCACAAGCGGGAGGGTACAAGAGACCCAGTACTTC

v_call: TRBV2
j_call: TRBJ2-7
clone_size: NA
d_call: NA
cdr3_aa: CASSKFRVGGSYEQYF
cdr3_nt: TGTGCCAGCAGTAAATTCCGGGTGGGGGGTTCGTACGAGCAGTACTTC

v_call: TRBV9
j_call: TRBJ2-3
clone_size: NA
d_call: NA
cdr3_aa: CASSVDGGASTDTQYF
cdr3_nt: TGTGCCAGCAGCGTTGACGGCGGGGCTAGCACAGATACGCAGTATTTT

v_call: TRBV7-9
j_call: TRBJ2-3
clone_size: NA
d_call: NA
cdr3_aa: CASSSSHTDTQYF
cdr3_nt: TGTGCCAGCAGCTCCTCCCACACAGATACGCAGTATTTT

v_call: TRBV27
j_call: TRBJ1-2
clone_size: NA
d_call: TRBD1
cdr3_aa: CASSWRQGSSNYGYTF
cdr3_nt: TGTGCCAGCAGTTGGAGACAGGGGAGTTCTAACTATGGCTACACCTTC

v_call: TRBV4-2
j_call: TRBJ2-7
clone_size: NA
d_call: TRBD2
cdr3_aa: CASSQVLAGVKYF
cdr3_nt: TGTGCCAGCAGCCAAGTACTAGCGGGAGTAAAGTACTTC

v_call: TRBV19
j_call: TRBJ2-1
clone_size: NA
d_call: NA
cdr3_aa: CASSSQGGRANEQFF
cdr3_nt: TGTGCCAGTAGTAGCCAAGGGGGGAGGGCCAACGAGCAGTTCTTC

v_call: TRBV10-1
j_call: TRBJ2-7
clone_size: NA
d_call: TRBD2
cdr3_aa: CASSGEGTSGSHEQYF
cdr3_nt: TGCGCCAGCAGTGGGGAGGGGACTAGCGGGTCCCACGAGCAGTACTTC

v_call: TRBV4-1
j_call: TRBJ2-1
clone_size: NA
d_call: NA
cdr3_aa: CASSQDGYGAEQFF
cdr3_nt: TGCGCCAGCAGCCAAGACGGCTATGGTGCGGAGCAGTTCTTC

v_call: TRBV7-9
j_call: TRBJ2-4
clone_size: NA
d_call: TRBD2
cdr3_aa: CASSPVGLAGGASKNIQYF
cdr3_nt: TGTGCCAGCAGCCCAGTCGGACTAGCGGGAGGTGCGTCCAAAAACATTCAGTACTTC

v_call: TRBV20-1
j_call: TRBJ2-1
clone_size: NA
d_call: NA
cdr3_aa: CSARKDEQFF
cdr3_nt: TGCAGTGCCCGGAAAGATGAGCAGTTCTTC

v_call: TRBV5-1
j_call: TRBJ1-1
clone_size: NA
d_call: NA
cdr3_aa: CASSFIMNTEAFF
cdr3_nt: TGCGCCAGCAGCTTTATTATGAACACTGAAGCTTTCTTT

v_call: TRBV4-1
j_call: TRBJ1-4
clone_size: NA
d_call: TRBD1
cdr3_aa: CASSQEGAGGYEKLFF
cdr3_nt: TGCGCCAGCAGCCAAGAGGGGGCAGGGGGGTATGAAAAACTGTTTTTT

v_call: TRBV7-9
j_call: TRBJ1-1
clone_size: once
d_call: TRBD1
cdr3_aa: CASRSGQGNTEAFF
cdr3_nt: TGTGCCAGCAGGTCCGGACAGGGCAACACTGAAGCTTTCTTT

v_call: TRBV5-1
j_call: TRBJ2-7
clone_size: NA
d_call: TRBD1
cdr3_aa: CASSLIPGQGPSYEQYF
cdr3_nt: TGCGCCAGCAGCTTGATTCCGGGACAGGGCCCCTCCTACGAGCAGTACTTC